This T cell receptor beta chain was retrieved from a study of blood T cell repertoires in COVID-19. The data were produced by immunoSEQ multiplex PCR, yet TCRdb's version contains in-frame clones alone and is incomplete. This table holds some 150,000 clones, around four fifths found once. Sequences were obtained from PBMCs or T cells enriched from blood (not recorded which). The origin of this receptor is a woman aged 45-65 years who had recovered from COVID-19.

The CDR3 nucleotides are TGTGCCAGCAGAAGGGACAGGGGGCTTTCACCCCTCCACTTT. Amino acid sequence: CASRRDRGLSPLHF. The chain is built from TRBV28 and TRBJ1-6; 12 bases line up with TRBD1. Germline V gene lookup returns CDR1 MDHEN and CDR2 SYDVKM. This CDR3 has 14 residues. Trimming removed 6 bases from V and 9 bases from J; junction bases left unmatched: 3.